This is a list of T cell receptor beta chains from one sample in a study of early T cells in non-severe SARS-CoV-2 infection. TCRdb redid the calling of the 5' RACE reads with MiXCR, one entry per CDR3 protein. There are 87,000 or so distinct CDR3 sequences in the sample; 9% to 15% occur only once, and more than 6.5% lies in the top ten. Material for sequencing was whole blood. Every receptor here comes from an adult who was a healthcare worker with PCR-confirmed SARS-CoV-2 infection or an uninfected control (not recorded which). Each CDR3 is given with its conserved first and last residue. The order of the fields is V gene, CDR3 length, J gene, clone size, D gene, CDR3 DNA, CDR3 protein. The D gene is left open where the match is weak. The size of a clone is reported for some rows only, either as once, few or many, or as a class for expanded clones.

TRBV6-7	17	TRBJ1-5	many	TRBD1	TGTGCCAGCAGCCCCCGGACAGGCGCTCTGGGCAATCAGCCCCAGCATTTT	CASSPRTGALGNQPQHF
TRBV5-1	16	TRBJ2-3	few	.	TGCGCCAGCAGTGACCTCCTGGGCGGCAACACAGATACGCAGTATTTT	CASSDLLGGNTDTQYF
TRBV27	14	TRBJ2-7	many	TRBD2	TGTGCCAGCAGTCTCCGACACGGGGGGGATGAGCAGTACTTC	CASSLRHGGDEQYF
TRBV10-3	15	TRBJ2-5	many	.	TGTGCCATCAGTGAATCTAAGGGATTCCAAGAGACCCAGTACTTC	CAISESKGFQETQYF
TRBV7-2	15	TRBJ2-1	many	TRBD2	TGTGCCAGCAGCTTTAGCTTGCGGGGGGAGGGTGAGCAGTTCTTC	CASSFSLRGEGEQFF
TRBV5-1	15	TRBJ2-3	.	TRBD2	TGCGCCAGCAGCGGACTAGCGGGCGACACAGATACGCAGTATTTT	CASSGLAGDTDTQYF
TRBV7-9	15	TRBJ2-1	many	TRBD2	TGTGCCAGCAGCCCACCGGGACTAGCCCCCAATGAGCAGTTCTTC	CASSPPGLAPNEQFF
TRBV24-1	14	TRBJ2-7	.	TRBD1	TGTGCCACCAGGGCGCCGGGACAGGTTCGCGAGCAGTACTTC	CATRAPGQVREQYF
TRBV2	12	TRBJ1-6	many	.	TGTGCCAGCAGGTCTCCCCGGGTTTCTCTCCACTTT	CASRSPRVSLHF
TRBV6-5	15	TRBJ2-7	few	.	TGTGCCAGCAGTTACATGGGCAGAGACTCGTACGAGCAGTACTTC	CASSYMGRDSYEQYF
TRBV5-4	13	TRBJ2-5	.	.	TGTGCCAGCAGCTCCCGGGGGAGGGAGACCCAGTACTTC	CASSSRGRETQYF
TRBV14	14	TRBJ2-1	.	.	TGTGCCAGCAGCCAATTTGCCTACAACAATGAGCAGTTCTTC	CASSQFAYNNEQFF
TRBV19	15	TRBJ2-1	few	.	TGTGCCAGTAGTATAGGGTCAGAACTAGGGAATGAGCAGTTCTTC	CASSIGSELGNEQFF
TRBV28	15	TRBJ2-3	many	TRBD2	TGTGCCAGCAGTTTTAGAGCGGGACGGGCGAATACGCAGTATTTT	CASSFRAGRANTQYF
TRBV3-1	12	TRBJ1-3	.	.	TGTGCCAGCAGCTCACAGGCAAACACCATATATTTT	CASSSQANTIYF
TRBV7-9	16	TRBJ2-2	few	TRBD2	TGTGCCAGCAGCCCCTGGGGAGGGGCAAACACCGGGGAGCTGTTTTTT	CASSPWGGANTGELFF
TRBV19	16	TRBJ2-1	.	TRBD1	TGTGCCAGTAGTGCCAGGGGGACAGGGAAGAACAATGAGCAGTTCTTC	CASSARGTGKNNEQFF
TRBV19	15	TRBJ2-7	.	TRBD1	TGTGCCAGTGCGACCGGGACAGGGACGTTCTGGGAGCAGTACTTC	CASATGTGTFWEQYF
TRBV7-2	15	TRBJ2-1	many	.	TGTGCCAGCAGCTTAGGGAGCGCCAACCACAATGAGCAGTTCTTC	CASSLGSANHNEQFF
TRBV24-1	17	TRBJ2-5	.	TRBD2	TGTGCCACCAGTGATCCCGGGGGAGGGTTGTACCAAGAGACCCAGTACTTC	CATSDPGGGLYQETQYF
TRBV14	16	TRBJ2-5	many	.	TGTGCCAGCAGCCAAGCCCACCATCCGATTAGGAGGACCCAGTACTTC	CASSQAHHPIRRTQYF
TRBV3-1	13	TRBJ2-7	.	TRBD2	TGTGCCAGCAGCCGAATTAGCGGGAGTGAGCAGTACTTC	CASSRISGSEQYF
TRBV4-1	18	TRBJ1-6	few	.	TGCGCCAGCAGCCCCTCAATACAGGGAGACTCCTATAATTCACCCCTCCACTTT	CASSPSIQGDSYNSPLHF
TRBV20-1	15	TRBJ2-3	many	TRBD2	TGCAGTGCTAGAGACCCGCGGGAGGGCACAGATACGCAGTATTTT	CSARDPREGTDTQYF
TRBV7-9	16	TRBJ2-7	.	TRBD2	TGTGCCAGCAGCTTCTCCCCTAGCGGGAGTTCCTACGAGCAGTACTTC	CASSFSPSGSSYEQYF
TRBV19	14	TRBJ1-5	few	.	TGTGCCAGCATTGGGGGCGGACGCAATCAGCCCCAGCATTTT	CASIGGGRNQPQHF
TRBV2	15	TRBJ1-4	few	TRBD1	TGTGCCAGCAGTGATAGGGACAGGGTGGATGAAAAACTGTTTTTT	CASSDRDRVDEKLFF